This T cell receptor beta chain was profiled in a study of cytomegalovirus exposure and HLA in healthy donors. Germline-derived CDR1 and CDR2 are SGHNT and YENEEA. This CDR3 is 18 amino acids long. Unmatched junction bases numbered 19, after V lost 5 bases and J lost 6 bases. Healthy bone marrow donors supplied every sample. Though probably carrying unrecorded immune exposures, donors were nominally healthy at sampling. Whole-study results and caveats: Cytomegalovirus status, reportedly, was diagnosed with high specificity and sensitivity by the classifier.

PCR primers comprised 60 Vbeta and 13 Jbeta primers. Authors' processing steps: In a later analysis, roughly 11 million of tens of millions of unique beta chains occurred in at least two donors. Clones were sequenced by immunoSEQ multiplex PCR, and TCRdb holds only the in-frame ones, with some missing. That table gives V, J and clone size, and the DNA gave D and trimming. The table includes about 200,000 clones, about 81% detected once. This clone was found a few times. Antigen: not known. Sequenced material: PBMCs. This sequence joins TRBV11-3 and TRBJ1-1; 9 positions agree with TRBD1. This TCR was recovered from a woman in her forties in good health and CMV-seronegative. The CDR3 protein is CASSPGAGTGQSNAEAFF. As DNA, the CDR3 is TGTGCCAGCAGCCCCGGGGCCGGGACAGGGCAGTCCAACGCTGAAGCTTTCTTT.